The clone carrying this TCR beta chain was recorded only once. As yet, its antigen is unknown. CD4 enrichment then naive enrichment separated naive from memory CD4+ cells. The sample comes from a study of CD4 T cells in relation to SARS-CoV-2 and coronaviruses. In the study overall: TCR beta CDR3s were sequenced after roughly ten-day antigen culture of PBMCs. Study findings and constraints: Pre-pandemic and post-infection samples never came from the same donor.

V lost 5 bases, J lost 5 bases, and 9 bases stayed unmatched. There are 15 residues in the CDR3. Germline loops: CDR1 MDHEN, CDR2 SYDVKM. Generated by immunoSEQ multiplex PCR, the TCRdb table keeps only in-frame clones and is missing some. Counted here are 35,000 or so clones, under 85% occurring once; the ten biggest clones make up 20%. Sequencing used memory CD4+ T cells from PBMCs, cultured in vitro. This receptor was identified in an adult with COVID-19. The chain is built from TRBV28 and TRBJ2-1; 7 nucleotides line up with TRBD1. In DNA, the CDR3 is TGTGCCAGCAGTAGCTCGGGACAGACCAACAATGAGCAGTTCTTC. As protein: CASSSSGQTNNEQFF.